The 10 T cell receptor beta chains below all came from one sample that was sequenced in a study of T cell repertoires in cytomegalovirus infection (dated by TCRdb to about 2019). Sequencing was carried out with an Illumina HiSeq 1500. Through fastp at Q25 and MiXCR, TCRdb rebuilt clones from the public reads, retaining in-frame beta chains. Entries that share a CDR3 protein sequence are merged under the most common genes and DNA. For this sample the table gives under 95,000 distinct CDR3 sequences, of which just under 4% were detected only once. Jointly, the top ten make up around 22% of the sample. The specimen was PBMCs. The origin of the receptors is a human donor in good health (CMV status not recorded). Some clones in this sample may be carry-over from other donors' samples.

A remark on this clonotype: This is likely a read error, given that the CDR3 carries no conserved phenylalanine or tryptophan at its end. The chain joins TRBV5-4 to TRBJ2-1; 7 nucleotides match TRBD1. The CDR3 consists of 17 residues. V trimming: 2 bases; J trimming: 4 bases; junction bases outside the gene matches: 12. Germline values: CDR1 SGHNT, CDR2 YYREEE (reference sequence). In DNA, the CDR3 is TGTGCCAGCAGCTTCCCCGCGACAGGGCAACTTTACAATGAGCAGTTCGTC. Its protein is CASSFPATGQLYNEQFV.

There are many counts of this clonotype. CDR3 sequence: CASSLPGQGAISNQPQHF. In DNA form, the CDR3 reads TGTGCCAGCAGCCTTCCGGGACAAGGGGCAATAAGCAATCAGCCCCAGCATTTT. The V call is TRBV28, the J call TRBJ1-5, with D tentatively TRBD1 (6 bases). The length of the CDR3 is 18 residues. V was pared by 6 bases and J by 1 base, with 22 bases between. Germline CDR1 MDHEN, CDR2 SYDVKM.

This clonotype came up many times. V and J are TRBV19 and TRBJ2-3, with D possibly matching TRBD2 (5 bases). In germline, CDR1 is LNHDA, CDR2 SQIVND (reference sequence). Trimming took off 8 bases at V and 5 bases at J, with 14 bases between the two ends. This CDR3 is 13 amino acids long. CDR3 sequence reads: CASALFEGDTQYF. As DNA, the CDR3 is TGTGCCAGTGCCCTCTTTGAGGGAGATACGCAGTATTTT.

This clonotype came up many times. The chain combines TRBV6-2 or TRBV6-3 with TRBJ2-3; 9 nucleotides align to TRBD2. Germline V gene lookup returns CDR1 MNHEY and CDR2 SVGEGT. This CDR3 has 16 residues. Trimming took 7 bases from V and 2 from J; bases not matched to a gene: 10. The CDR3 nucleotides are TGTGCCAGCAAAAAGATAGCGGGAGTTTCCACAGATACGCAGTATTTT. Amino acid sequence: CASKKIAGVSTDTQYF.

This clonotype was seen at least ten times. The V call is TRBV12-3 or TRBV12-4, the J call TRBJ2-1; D might be TRBD2 (6 bases). Trimming stripped 5 bases from V and 15 bases from J, with 23 bases between. The CDR3 is 14 residues long. In nucleotides, the CDR3 is TGTGCCAGCAGTCCCGGGACTCAGAAATCGGCAATGTTCTTC. It specifies CASSPGTQKSAMFF.

This clonotype showed up many times. The rearrangement links TRBV7-2 to TRBJ2-7; possibly TRBD1 for D (6 bases). In germline, CDR1 is SGHTA, CDR2 FQGNSA. The CDR3 spans 15 residues. V was cut by 2 bases and J by 3 bases, with 14 bases left in between. CDR3 residues: CASSLSKGVGYEQYF. Written as DNA, the CDR3 is TGTGCCAGCAGCTTAAGCAAGGGGGTCGGCTACGAGCAGTACTTC. The full variable domain, in which reference TRBV7-2 and TRBJ2-7 provide the parts outside the CDR3, is GAGVSQSPSNKVTEKGKDVELRCDPISGHTALYWYRQSLGQGLEFLIYFQGNSAPDKSGLPSDRFSAERTGGSVSTLTIQRTQQEDSAVYLCASSLSKGVGYEQYFGPGTRLTVT.

In this sample, this clonotype turned up many times. An end of the junction differs from the germline gene, which may be a read error. V is TRBV13 and J is TRBJ1-6; TRBD1 matches 9 bases. The length of the CDR3 is 14 residues. Per the germline V gene, CDR1 is PRHDT and CDR2 is FYEKMQ (reference sequence). CDR3 sequence (DNA): TGCGCCAGCAGCCCAGGGACAGGGAATTCACCCCTCCACTTT. This gives the protein CASSPGTGNSPLHF.

This clonotype appeared many times. This rearrangement joins TRBV20-1 to TRBJ2-1; no firm D call. The CDR3 is made up of 12 amino acids. Germline values: CDR1 DFQATT, CDR2 SNEGSKA (reference sequence). V was clipped by 2 bases and J by 7 bases, with 9 bases between them. CDR3 sequence: CSARRMQNEQFF. The CDR3 DNA follows: TGCAGTGCTAGACGGATGCAGAATGAGCAGTTCTTC.

This clonotype has at least ten counts. The V call is TRBV7-2, the J call TRBJ1-1; D is possibly TRBD1 (5 bases). The germline V gene has CDR1 SGHTA and CDR2 FQGNSA. This CDR3 contains 17 residues. V was pared by 4 bases and J by 0 bases, with 18 bases between. The CDR3 DNA follows: TGTGCCAGCAGCTCTATAGGACATCCCACATTGAACACTGAAGCTTTCTTT. Protein sequence: CASSSIGHPTLNTEAFF.

This clonotype was picked up many times. J is TRBJ1-6 and V is TRBV7-2; D is undetermined. The V gene lost 6 bases and the J gene lost 9 bases, with 12 bases spanning the gap. This CDR3 has 13 residues. The V gene's germline CDR1 is SGHTA and CDR2 FQGNSA. The CDR3 protein is CASSSDLGSPLHF. The CDR3 DNA is TGTGCCAGCAGTTCAGACCTGGGTTCACCCCTCCACTTT. Using reference TRBV7-2 and TRBJ1-6 for the parts outside the CDR3, the full variable domain is GAGVSQSPSNKVTEKGKDVELRCDPISGHTALYWYRQSLGQGLEFLIYFQGNSAPDKSGLPSDRFSAERTGGSVSTLTIQRTQQEDSAVYLCASSSDLGSPLHFGNGTRLTVT.